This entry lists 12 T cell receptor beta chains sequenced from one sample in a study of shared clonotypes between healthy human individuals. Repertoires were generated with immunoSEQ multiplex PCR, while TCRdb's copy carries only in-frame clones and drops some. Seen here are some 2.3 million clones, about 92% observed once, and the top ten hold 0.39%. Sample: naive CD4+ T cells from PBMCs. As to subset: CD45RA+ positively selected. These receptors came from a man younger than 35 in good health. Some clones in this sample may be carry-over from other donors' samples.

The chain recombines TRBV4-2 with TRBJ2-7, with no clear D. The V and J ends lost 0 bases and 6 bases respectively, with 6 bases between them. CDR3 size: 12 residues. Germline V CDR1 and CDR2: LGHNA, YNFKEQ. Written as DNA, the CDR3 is TGTGCCAGCAGCCAAGAGCCTTTCGAGCAGTACTTC. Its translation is CASSQEPFEQYF.

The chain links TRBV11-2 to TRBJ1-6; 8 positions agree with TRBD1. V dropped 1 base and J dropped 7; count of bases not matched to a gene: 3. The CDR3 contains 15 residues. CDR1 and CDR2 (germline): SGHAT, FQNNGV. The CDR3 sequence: CASSLGTGINSPLHF. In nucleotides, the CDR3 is TGTGCCAGCAGCTTAGGGACAGGGATAAATTCACCCCTCCACTTT.

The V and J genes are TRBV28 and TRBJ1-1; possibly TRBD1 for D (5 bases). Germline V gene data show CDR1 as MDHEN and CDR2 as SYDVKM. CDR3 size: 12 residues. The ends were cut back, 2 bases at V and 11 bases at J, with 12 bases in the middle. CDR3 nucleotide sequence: TGTGCCAGCAGTTTAGGGGAGGGGATTGCTTTCTTT. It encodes CASSLGEGIAFF.

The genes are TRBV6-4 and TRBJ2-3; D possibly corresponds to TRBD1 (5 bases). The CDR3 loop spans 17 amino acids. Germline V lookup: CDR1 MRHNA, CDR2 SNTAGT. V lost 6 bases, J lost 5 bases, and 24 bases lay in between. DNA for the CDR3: TGTGCCAGCAGAGGCCACAAGAACAGGCCCCAGGGAGATACGCAGTATTTT. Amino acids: CASRGHKNRPQGDTQYF.

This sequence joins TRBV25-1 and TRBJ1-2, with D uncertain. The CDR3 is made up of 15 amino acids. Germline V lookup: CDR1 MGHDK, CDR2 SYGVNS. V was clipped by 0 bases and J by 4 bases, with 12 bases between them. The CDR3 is CASSEYETPSYGYTF. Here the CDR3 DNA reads TGTGCCAGCAGTGAATACGAGACCCCTAGCTATGGCTACACCTTC.

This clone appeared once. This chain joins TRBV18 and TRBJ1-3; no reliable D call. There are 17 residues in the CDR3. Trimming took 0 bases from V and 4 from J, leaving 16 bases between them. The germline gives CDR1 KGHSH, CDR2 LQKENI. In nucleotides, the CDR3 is TGTGCCAGCTCACCACCGGGTCAAGCCGCCGGGGGAAACACCATATATTTT. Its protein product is CASSPPGQAAGGNTIYF.

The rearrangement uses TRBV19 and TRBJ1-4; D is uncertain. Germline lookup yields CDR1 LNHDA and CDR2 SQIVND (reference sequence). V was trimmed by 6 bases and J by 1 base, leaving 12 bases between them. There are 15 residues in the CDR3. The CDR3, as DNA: TGTGCCAGTAGCCTTTCGCGACTAACTAATGAAAAACTGTTTTTT. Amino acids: CASSLSRLTNEKLFF.

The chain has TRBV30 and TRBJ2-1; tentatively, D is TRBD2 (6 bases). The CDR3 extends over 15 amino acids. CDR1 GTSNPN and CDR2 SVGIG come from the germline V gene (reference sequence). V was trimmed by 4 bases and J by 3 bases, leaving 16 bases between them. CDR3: CAWTLGGDLYNEQFF. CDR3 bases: TGTGCCTGGACCCTGGGCGGGGATCTCTACAATGAGCAGTTCTTC.

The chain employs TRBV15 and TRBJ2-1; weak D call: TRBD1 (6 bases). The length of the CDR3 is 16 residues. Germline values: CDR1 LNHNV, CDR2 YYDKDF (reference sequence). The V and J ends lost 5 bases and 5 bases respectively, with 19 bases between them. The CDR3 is CATSVRAGATHNEQFF. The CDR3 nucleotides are TGTGCCACCAGCGTACGGGCAGGGGCGACCCACAATGAGCAGTTCTTC.

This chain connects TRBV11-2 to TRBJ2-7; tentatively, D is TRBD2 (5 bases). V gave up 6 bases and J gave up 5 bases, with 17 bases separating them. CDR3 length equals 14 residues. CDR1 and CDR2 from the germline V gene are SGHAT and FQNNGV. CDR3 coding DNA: TGTGCCAGCAGGATGACTAACTCCCTCCACGAGCAGTACTTC. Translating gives CASRMTNSLHEQYF.

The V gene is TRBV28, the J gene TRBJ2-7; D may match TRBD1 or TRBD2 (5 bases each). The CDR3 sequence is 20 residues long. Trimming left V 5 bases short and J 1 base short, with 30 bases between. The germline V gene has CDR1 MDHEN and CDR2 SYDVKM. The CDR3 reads CASSPGVKGRLLDNSYEQYF. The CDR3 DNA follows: TGTGCCAGCAGTCCCGGGGTGAAGGGGCGACTATTAGACAATTCCTACGAGCAGTACTTC.

The CDR3 coding sequence is TGTGCCAGCAGTCGGGACAACCTCCCTGAATCTCATGGCTACACCTTC. Its translation: CASSRDNLPESHGYTF. The chain links TRBV7-2 to TRBJ1-2, with D perhaps matching TRBD1 (6 bases). This CDR3 is 16 amino acids long. Trimming left V 6 bases short and J 6 bases short, with 23 bases between. Germline CDR1 is SGHTA and CDR2 is FQGNSA.